Following are 4 T cell receptor beta chains from one sample sequenced in a study of T cells in Graves' hyperthyroidism and ophthalmopathy. Researchers amplified the TCR beta CDR3 regions from RNA transcripts. During a first-round RT-PCR of the TCR CDR3, the HTBI primer set was used. TCRdb called the multiplex PCR reads again in MiXCR, with one record for every CDR3 protein. The data show hundreds of thousands of distinct CDR3 sequences, about 15% seen once. The source material was blood. These receptor sequences come from a woman aged 18-30 years with Graves' hyperthyroidism.

This clonotype was seen at least ten times. The chain recombines TRBV12-3 or TRBV12-4 with TRBJ2-1, with D uncertain. The V and J ends lost 6 bases and 6 bases respectively, with 12 bases between them. The CDR3 totals 13 residues. CDR3 residues: CASRLTITNEQFF. In nucleotides, the CDR3 is TGTGCCAGCAGACTGACAATAACCAATGAGCAGTTCTTC.

This clonotype was seen a few times. The chain links TRBV4-2 to TRBJ2-7, with 14 bases identical to TRBD2. Germline CDR1 is LGHNA and CDR2 is YNFKEQ. Trimming cost V 3 bases and J 3 bases; bases outside gene matches: 4. The CDR3 consists of 16 residues. CDR3 in amino acids: CASSQKGTSGSYEQYF. The CDR3 DNA is TGTGCCAGCAGCCAGAAGGGGACTAGCGGGAGCTACGAGCAGTACTTC.

In this sample, this clonotype turned up many times. The rearrangement uses TRBV28 and TRBJ1-1; D call uncertain. Germline V gene data show CDR1 as MDHEN and CDR2 as SYDVKM. There are 15 residues in the CDR3. V lost 7 bases and J lost 3, with 18 bases in between. CDR3 amino acids: CASTLSRAIYTEAFF. The DNA of the CDR3 is TGTGCCAGCACCCTATCTCGGGCCATTTACACTGAAGCTTTCTTT.

Of note for this clonotype: A much bigger clone sits one base away, suggesting this may be a read error. The CDR3 coding sequence is TGTGCCAGCAGCCCCCCAGCGGGAGCCCCCGAGCAGTACTTC. This codes for CASSPPAGAPEQYF. This rearrangement joins TRBV11-1 to TRBJ2-7; 8 nucleotides agree with TRBD2. The CDR3 spans 14 residues. V shed 5 bases and J 6 bases; nucleotides not matched to a gene: 9. Germline-derived CDR1 and CDR2 are SGHAT and FQDESV (reference sequence). Full variable domain (rest looked up from reference TRBV11-1 and TRBJ2-7): EAEVAQSPRYKITEKSQAVAFWCDPISGHATLYWYRQILGQGPELLVQFQDESVVDDSQLPKDRFSAERLKGVDSTLKIQPAELGDSAMYLCASSPPAGAPEQYFGPGTRLTVT.